Here is one TCR beta chain with its context. The data were obtained in a study of control samples from healthy donors and cancer patients. Clones were read by immunoSEQ multiplex PCR, and TCRdb kept only the in-frame ones, dropping some. The sample carries around 90,000 clones, approximately 89% recorded once. Per the germline V gene, CDR1 is SNHLY and CDR2 is FYNNEI. The V gene lost 2 bases and the J gene lost 0 bases, with 8 bases spanning the gap. The CDR3 covers 15 residues. The rearrangement joins TRBV2 to TRBJ1-3; D unresolved. The TCR sequence derives from a man between 25 and 39 years old in good health. Sequenced: blood. CDR3 in DNA: TGTGCCAGCAGTGAACGCTCGAGCTCTGGAAACACCATATATTTT. Residues: CASSERSSSGNTIYF.